This is a list of T cell receptor beta chains from one sample in a study of T cell changes during pregnancy in multiple sclerosis. Clones were sequenced by immunoSEQ multiplex PCR, and TCRdb holds only the in-frame ones, with some missing. The sample carries approximately 88,000 clones, roughly 93% recorded once. The material was peripheral blood, obtained in the third trimester of pregnancy. The receptors were sampled from a female donor with multiple sclerosis, enrolled in a pregnancy study. CDR3s include the opening cysteine and the closing phenylalanine or tryptophan. D genes are given only for firm matches. Clone size is given for some rows only: seen once, a few or many times, or a class if the clone is expanded.

J gene: TRBJ1-1; clone size: .; D gene: TRBD1; V gene: TRBV9; CDR3 protein: CASSETGGPTEAFF; CDR3 DNA: TGTGCCAGCAGCGAGACAGGGGGCCCCACTGAAGCTTTCTTT
J gene: TRBJ1-2; clone size: .; D gene: .; V gene: TRBV5-4; CDR3 protein: CASSSGDTVAYGYTF; CDR3 DNA: TGTGCCAGCAGCAGTGGGGACACGGTTGCCTATGGCTACACCTTC
J gene: TRBJ2-2; clone size: .; D gene: TRBD2; V gene: TRBV27; CDR3 protein: CASSFGTSGMTGELFF; CDR3 DNA: TGTGCCAGCAGTTTTGGGACTAGCGGGATGACCGGGGAGCTGTTTTTT
J gene: TRBJ2-1; clone size: .; D gene: .; V gene: TRBV11-3; CDR3 protein: CASSPSGTRLREQFF; CDR3 DNA: TGTGCCAGCAGCCCCAGCGGGACACGCCTTAGGGAGCAGTTCTTC
J gene: TRBJ2-7; clone size: once; D gene: TRBD1; V gene: TRBV28; CDR3 protein: CASTPSGTVYEQYF; CDR3 DNA: TGTGCCAGCACTCCCTCCGGGACAGTATACGAGCAGTACTTC
J gene: TRBJ1-1; clone size: few; D gene: TRBD1; V gene: TRBV30; CDR3 protein: CAWSVPDRGLRAFF; CDR3 DNA: TGTGCCTGGAGTGTCCCGGACAGGGGGCTAAGGGCTTTCTTT
J gene: TRBJ2-6; clone size: .; D gene: .; V gene: TRBV7-2; CDR3 protein: CASSLGGAGANVLTF; CDR3 DNA: TGTGCCAGCAGCTTAGGGGGGGCTGGGGCCAACGTCCTGACTTTC
J gene: TRBJ1-1; clone size: once; D gene: .; V gene: TRBV15; CDR3 protein: CATGALYNTEAFF; CDR3 DNA: TGTGCCACCGGGGCTCTCTATAACACTGAAGCTTTCTTT
J gene: TRBJ1-5; clone size: .; D gene: .; V gene: TRBV28; CDR3 protein: CASSFGQWNQPQHF; CDR3 DNA: TGTGCCAGCAGTTTCGGACAGTGGAATCAGCCCCAGCATTTT
J gene: TRBJ2-1; clone size: .; D gene: TRBD1; V gene: TRBV27; CDR3 protein: CASSPVPGQGYNEQFF; CDR3 DNA: TGTGCCAGCAGCCCGGTCCCGGGACAGGGCTACAATGAGCAGTTCTTC
J gene: TRBJ2-7; clone size: .; D gene: .; V gene: TRBV4-3; CDR3 protein: CASSQGWQVGHYEQYF; CDR3 DNA: TGCGCCAGCAGCCAAGGATGGCAGGTCGGACACTACGAGCAGTACTTC
J gene: TRBJ1-2; clone size: .; D gene: TRBD1; V gene: TRBV6-1; CDR3 protein: CASSEGTGVINYGYTF; CDR3 DNA: TGTGCCAGCAGCGAAGGGACAGGGGTGATTAACTATGGCTACACCTTC
J gene: TRBJ2-7; clone size: .; D gene: TRBD2; V gene: TRBV27; CDR3 protein: CASSLSPSGDNDEQYF; CDR3 DNA: TGTGCCAGCAGTTTATCGCCTAGCGGGGATAACGACGAGCAGTACTTC
J gene: TRBJ2-3; clone size: .; D gene: .; V gene: TRBV5-1; CDR3 protein: CASSPTGTDTQYF; CDR3 DNA: TGCGCCAGCAGTCCTACAGGGACCGATACGCAGTATTTT
J gene: TRBJ2-5; clone size: .; D gene: TRBD1; V gene: TRBV6-5; CDR3 protein: CASSRQGSWKTQYF; CDR3 DNA: TGTGCCAGCAGTAGACAGGGGTCCTGGAAGACCCAGTACTTC
J gene: TRBJ2-2; clone size: .; D gene: .; V gene: TRBV19; CDR3 protein: CASKQETWLTGYTGELFF; CDR3 DNA: TGTGCCAGTAAGCAAGAGACTTGGTTGACCGGGTACACCGGGGAGCTGTTTTTT
J gene: TRBJ2-3; clone size: .; D gene: TRBD2; V gene: TRBV9; CDR3 protein: CASSVVTSGIGDTQYF; CDR3 DNA: TGTGCCAGCAGCGTAGTTACTAGCGGGATAGGAGATACGCAGTATTTT
J gene: TRBJ2-3; clone size: .; D gene: TRBD2; V gene: TRBV7-6; CDR3 protein: CASSLVAGGTDTQYF; CDR3 DNA: TGTGCCAGCAGCTTAGTGGCGGGAGGCACAGATACGCAGTATTTT
J gene: TRBJ2-1; clone size: .; D gene: TRBD2; V gene: TRBV7-2; CDR3 protein: CASSLGTSGYNEQFF; CDR3 DNA: TGTGCCAGCAGCTTAGGGACTAGCGGCTACAATGAGCAGTTCTTC
J gene: TRBJ1-5; clone size: .; D gene: .; V gene: TRBV5-5; CDR3 protein: CASSLESRGQPQHF; CDR3 DNA: TGTGCCAGCAGCTTGGAGTCGAGAGGTCAGCCCCAGCATTTT